One and the same sample provided the 8 T cell receptor beta chains below, sequenced in a study of lymphopenia after photon versus proton radiotherapy. Libraries were prepared by immunoSEQ multiplex PCR; TCRdb keeps only in-frame clonotypes and omits some of them. The sample records approximately 6,300 clones, approximately 90% being singletons. Sequences were derived from peripheral blood, sampled from a patient treated with photon-based radiotherapy. These receptors originate from a man aged 55 to 69 with cholangiocarcinoma.

V usage is TRBV7-2 and J usage is TRBJ1-5; TRBD1 matches 9 bases. Trimming took 4 bases from V and 5 from J; bases not matched to a gene: 3. This CDR3 region has 14 residues. Germline V gene sequence: CDR1 SGHTA, CDR2 FQGNSA. Here the CDR3 DNA reads TGTGCCAGCAGCTCGAGACAGGGGGATCAGCCCCAGCATTTT. Translation gives CASSSRQGDQPQHF.

This chain links TRBV27 with TRBJ1-2; TRBD1 might be the D (5 bases). The germline gives CDR1 MNHEY, CDR2 SMNVEV (reference sequence). CDR3 length: 15 amino acids. V was pared by 5 bases and J by 0 bases, with 13 bases between. For the CDR3, the DNA is TGTGCCAGCAGTGCCCAGACAGACGCTAACTATGGCTACACCTTC. It yields the protein CASSAQTDANYGYTF.

The count of this clone is one. The V gene is TRBV29-1, the J gene TRBJ1-1; D is undetermined. The CDR3 runs to 14 residues. V was trimmed by 6 bases and J by 0 bases, leaving 14 bases between them. Germline V gives CDR1 SQVTM, CDR2 ANQGSEA. The CDR3 here is CSVGGLPLNTEAFF. CDR3 DNA sequence: TGCAGCGTGGGCGGATTACCCCTGAACACTGAAGCTTTCTTT. Full variable domain (missing parts from reference TRBV29-1 and TRBJ1-1): SAVISQKPSRDICQRGTSLTIQCQVDSQVTMMFWYRQQPGQSLTLIATANQGSEATYESGFVIDKFPISRPNLTFSTLTVSNMSPEDSSIYLCSVGGLPLNTEAFFGQGTRLTVV.

This clone came up once. This chain connects TRBV5-4 to TRBJ2-7; D might be TRBD1 (6 bases). V was clipped by 4 bases and J by 7 bases, with 15 bases between them. The CDR3 is 13 residues long. Germline-derived CDR1 and CDR2 are SGHNT and YYREEE (reference sequence). CDR3: CASSLPSDREQYF. In DNA, the CDR3 is TGTGCCAGCAGCCTCCCCTCAGACAGGGAGCAGTACTTC. The entire variable domain, with the rest obtained from reference TRBV5-4 and TRBJ2-7, is as follows: ETGVTQSPTHLIKTRGQQVTLRCSSQSGHNTVSWYQQALGQGPQFIFQYYREEENGRGNFPPRFSGLQFPNYSSELNVNALELDDSALYLCASSLPSDREQYFGPGTRLTVT.

Here the CDR3 DNA reads TGTGCCAGCAGCGACCCTGGTTCGTACGAGCAGTACTTC. It encodes CASSDPGSYEQYF. This chain links TRBV11-3 with TRBJ2-7; D unclear. Trimming left V 5 bases short and J 4 bases short, with 12 bases between. CDR1 and CDR2 (germline): SGHNT, YENEEA. There are 13 residues in the CDR3.

The V gene is TRBV27, the J gene TRBJ2-1; 7 positions match TRBD1. This CDR3 is 17 amino acids long. The V segment lost 5 bases and the J segment 0 bases; nucleotides outside the gene matches: 10. CDR1 is MNHEY, CDR2 SMNVEV, per germline (reference sequence). CDR3 residues: CASSASRGLSSYNEQFF. In DNA, the CDR3 is TGTGCCAGCAGTGCGTCCAGGGGGTTGAGCTCCTACAATGAGCAGTTCTTC.

The chain links TRBV11-3 to TRBJ1-1; D uncertain. Deletions cut 10 bases from V and 2 bases from J, with 11 bases between. The CDR3 sequence is 12 residues long. Germline lookup yields CDR1 SGHNT and CDR2 YENEEA. In DNA form, the CDR3 reads TGTGCCATCGAGTCAGACAACACTGAAGCTTTCTTT. This encodes CAIESDNTEAFF.

This chain connects TRBV4-1 to TRBJ2-7; TRBD2 might be the D (5 bases). Trimming took 1 base from V and 0 from J, leaving 10 bases between them. CDR1 is MGHRA, CDR2 YSYEKL, per germline. This CDR3 is 15 amino acids long. The CDR3 is CASSQAAESSYEQYF. The CDR3 DNA reads as TGCGCCAGCAGCCAAGCAGCGGAAAGCTCCTACGAGCAGTACTTC.